One sample yielded the 26 T cell receptor beta chains listed below, sequenced in a study of blood T cell repertoires in COVID-19. The assay was immunoSEQ multiplex PCR, and TCRdb's table has in-frame clones only and misses some. The sample yields 250,000 or so clones, over 80% seen once. Sequenced material: peripheral blood. These TCRs come from a young man with COVID-19, enrolled during active disease.

The chain couples TRBV6-4 to TRBJ2-3; 11 bases fit TRBD2. In germline, CDR1 is MRHNA, CDR2 SNTAGT. Trimming cost V 6 bases and J 7 bases; bases outside gene matches: 9. The CDR3 has 15 residues. As DNA, the CDR3 is TGTGCCAGCAGACAACTAGCGGGAGATCGTTATACGCAGTATTTT. Translated: CASRQLAGDRYTQYF.

In this sample, this clone turned up a few times. This chain joins TRBV6-5 and TRBJ1-2, with D tentatively TRBD1 (5 bases). The CDR3 runs 14 residues. V was pared by 6 bases and J by 4 bases, with 15 bases between. Germline V gene data show CDR1 as MNHEY and CDR2 as SVGAGI. CDR3 in DNA: TGTGCCAGCAGGGAGAGGACATTACTCTATGGCTACACCTTC. Translation gives CASRERTLLYGYTF.

V gene TRBV7-9 combines with J gene TRBJ2-5; D not certain. Germline V gives CDR1 SEHNR, CDR2 FQNEAQ (reference sequence). The CDR3 loop spans 12 amino acids. Trimming left V 2 bases short and J 4 bases short, with 5 bases between. The CDR3 DNA reads as TGTGCCAGCAGCTTAAAGCTAGAGACCCAGTACTTC. Its translation: CASSLKLETQYF. Looking up the rest from reference TRBV7-9 and TRBJ2-5 gives the full variable domain: DTGVSQNPRHKITKRGQNVTFRCDPISEHNRLYWYRQTLGQGPEFLTYFQNEAQLEKSRLLSDRFSAERPKGSFSTLEIQRTEQGDSAMYLCASSLKLETQYFGPGTRLLVL.

The V call is TRBV27, the J call TRBJ2-1; D unresolved. The length of the CDR3 is 12 residues. Per the germline V gene, CDR1 is MNHEY and CDR2 is SMNVEV (reference sequence). V was cut by 10 bases and J by 4 bases, with 11 bases left in between. In nucleotides, the CDR3 is TGTGCCACCGAGACTGGATACAATGAGCAGTTCTTC. Its translation is CATETGYNEQFF.

This chain links TRBV7-2 with TRBJ2-7, with 8 bases identical to TRBD1. Germline CDR1 is SGHTA and CDR2 is FQGNSA. The CDR3 length is 16 residues. The V gene end was trimmed by 5 bases and the J gene end by 4 bases; junction bases not matched to a gene: 13. The CDR3 loop reads CASSAPTGTGVYEQYF. Written as DNA, the CDR3 is TGTGCCAGCAGCGCCCCGACCGGGACAGGAGTGTACGAGCAGTACTTC.

This chain joins TRBV6-2 or TRBV6-3 and TRBJ2-1, with D tentatively TRBD2 (6 bases). The CDR3 sequence is 16 residues long. Germline values: CDR1 MNHEY, CDR2 SVGEGT. V shed 0 bases and J shed 5 bases, with 14 bases lying between them. The DNA for the CDR3 is TGTGCCAGCAGTTACTCGGAGGGCCCCCCTAACAATGAGCAGTTCTTC. Translated: CASSYSEGPPNNEQFF.

V gene TRBV7-2 combines with J gene TRBJ2-4; D possibly corresponds to TRBD2 (6 bases). Per the germline V gene, CDR1 is SGHTA and CDR2 is FQGNSA. V lost 5 bases to trimming and J lost 0 bases, with 17 bases between them. The CDR3 is 17 residues long. The CDR3 region is CASSQPRGELAKNIQYF. CDR3 in DNA: TGTGCCAGCAGCCAGCCGCGGGGTGAACTAGCCAAAAACATTCAGTACTTC. Full variable domain (remainder filled in from reference TRBV7-2 and TRBJ2-4): GAGVSQSPSNKVTEKGKDVELRCDPISGHTALYWYRQSLGQGLEFLIYFQGNSAPDKSGLPSDRFSAERTGGSVSTLTIQRTQQEDSAVYLCASSQPRGELAKNIQYFGAGTRLSVL.

The chain couples TRBV2 to TRBJ2-7; weak D call: TRBD2 (6 bases). V was clipped by 6 bases and J by 8 bases, with 17 bases between them. Germline-derived CDR1 and CDR2 are SNHLY and FYNNEI. CDR3 length: 13 amino acids. The CDR3 sequence is CASSFTSPGQQYF. CDR3 bases: TGTGCCAGCAGCTTTACTAGCCCTGGGCAGCAGTACTTC.

V is TRBV6-5 and J is TRBJ2-3, with a tentative D call TRBD2 (6 bases). Trimming removed 2 bases at V and 6 bases at J, with 12 bases between. CDR1 MNHEY and CDR2 SVGAGI come from the germline V gene. There are 14 residues in the CDR3. The DNA of the CDR3 is TGTGCCAGCAGTTACGTCCGGGGGTTTGATACGCAGTATTTT. The encoded protein is CASSYVRGFDTQYF.

The V gene is TRBV18, the J gene TRBJ1-1, with 9 bases that match TRBD1. J gave up 6 bases and V 4 bases, and 12 bases lay outside the gene matches. The CDR3 is 16 residues long. Looked up from germline, CDR1 is KGHSH and CDR2 is LQKENI. This CDR3 reads CASSREQGAGGAEAFF. Here the CDR3 DNA reads TGTGCCAGCTCACGAGAACAGGGGGCCGGGGGAGCTGAAGCTTTCTTT.

The chain links TRBV6-2 or TRBV6-3 to TRBJ2-7; D is possibly TRBD2 (5 bases). V lost 2 bases and J 2 bases, leaving 19 bases between the germline ends. The germline gives CDR1 MNHEY, CDR2 SVGEGT. The CDR3 totals 17 residues. This CDR3 is CASSYGFSGLWAYEQYF. The CDR3 coding sequence is TGTGCCAGCAGTTACGGGTTTTCGGGGTTATGGGCCTACGAGCAGTACTTC.

This chain uses TRBV16 with TRBJ1-5; no definite D call. Between the trimmed V and J ends, which lost 4 bases and 7 bases, there was a span of 11 bases. CDR1 is KGHSY and CDR2 is FQNENV in the germline V gene. The CDR3 contains 13 residues. This chain's CDR3 is CASSLDWSQPQHF. DNA for the CDR3: TGTGCCAGCAGCCTCGACTGGAGCCAGCCCCAGCATTTT.

The chain links TRBV11-1 to TRBJ2-1; D is possibly TRBD1 (7 bases). This CDR3 region has 16 residues. Trimming took 4 bases from V and 3 from J, leaving 16 bases between them. The germline V gene encodes CDR1 SGHAT and CDR2 FQDESV (reference sequence). CDR3 nucleotides: TGTGCCAGCAGCTCGGCGGACAGGACTAACTACAATGAGCAGTTCTTC. This gives the protein CASSSADRTNYNEQFF.

The V and J genes are TRBV12-5 and TRBJ1-4; D may be TRBD1 (6 bases). The V and J ends lost 1 base and 8 bases respectively, with 14 bases between them. CDR1 is LGHNT and CDR2 is FRNRAP in the germline V gene. The CDR3 is 15 amino acids. The CDR3 region has the DNA TGTGCTAGTGGTTTGGACGGGACAATTGGCGAAAAACTGTTTTTT. It encodes CASGLDGTIGEKLFF.

The chain is built from TRBV6-2 or TRBV6-3 and TRBJ1-2; D unresolved. Deletions cut 4 bases from V and 8 bases from J, with 11 bases between. This CDR3 has 12 residues. Germline V CDR1 and CDR2: MNHEY, SVGEGT. This CDR3 reads CASSLYISGYTF. The CDR3 DNA reads TGTGCCAGCAGTTTATATATCTCCGGCTACACCTTC.

CDR3 sequence: CASSLDAGQGFYGEQFF. The CDR3 DNA reads as TGTGCCAGCAGCTTAGACGCGGGCCAGGGGTTTTATGGTGAGCAGTTCTTC. This chain connects TRBV7-2 to TRBJ2-1; perhaps TRBD1 as D (6 bases). Trimming stripped 1 base from V and 9 bases from J, with 22 bases between. From germline, CDR1 is SGHTA and CDR2 FQGNSA. CDR3 length: 17 residues.

CDR3 bases: TGTGCCAGCAGTCCCTCGGGACAGGTCTCTGGGGCCAACGTCCTGACTTTC. Protein product: CASSPSGQVSGANVLTF. The chain combines TRBV27 with TRBJ2-6; 8 bases align to TRBD1. Germline V gene sequence: CDR1 MNHEY, CDR2 SMNVEV (reference sequence). J lost 0 bases, V lost 5 bases, and 6 bases had no gene match. The CDR3 runs 17 residues.

The rearrangement uses TRBV19 and TRBJ1-1; TRBD1 might be the D (6 bases). The CDR3 consists of 15 residues. Per the germline V gene, CDR1 is LNHDA and CDR2 is SQIVND (reference sequence). Trimming removed 3 bases at V and 1 base at J, with 12 bases between. The CDR3 spells CASSMGASGNTEAFF. CDR3 nucleotide sequence: TGTGCCAGTAGTATGGGGGCAAGCGGGAACACTGAAGCTTTCTTT. The entire variable domain, with the rest obtained from reference TRBV19 and TRBJ1-1, is as follows: DGGITQSPKYLFRKEGQNVTLSCEQNLNHDAMYWYRQDPGQGLRLIYYSQIVNDFQKGDIAEGYSVSREKKESFPLTVTSAQKNPTAFYLCASSMGASGNTEAFFGQGTRLTVV.

The V call is TRBV6-5, the J call TRBJ2-7, with 7 bases identical to TRBD2. Germline V gives CDR1 MNHEY, CDR2 SVGAGI. After removal of 3 bases from V and 2 bases from J, the junction contained 1 base not matched to a gene. The CDR3 runs 13 residues. The CDR3 spells CASSYAGAYEQYF. CDR3 DNA: TGTGCCAGCAGTTATGCGGGGGCCTACGAGCAGTACTTC.

The J gene is TRBJ1-1, the V gene TRBV3-1 (or the pseudogene TRBV3-2), with 7 bases lining up with TRBD1. Trimming at V came to 6 bases and at J to 3 bases, leaving 7 bases not matched to a gene. From germline, CDR1 is LGHDT and CDR2 YNNKEL (reference sequence). The CDR3 runs to 14 residues. The CDR3 nucleotides read TGTGCCAGCAGACTCTACAGGGGCGACACTGAAGCTTTCTTT. Protein sequence: CASRLYRGDTEAFF.

This rearrangement joins TRBV29-1 to TRBJ2-7; maybe TRBD1 (6 bases). The germline V gene encodes CDR1 SQVTM and CDR2 ANQGSEA. This CDR3 comprises 11 residues. The V end lost 3 bases, the J end lost 4 bases, and 7 bases lay between the germline ends. CDR3 nucleotides: TGCAGCGTTGACCAGGGGTACGAGCAGTACTTC. This translates into CSVDQGYEQYF.

This clone appeared once. This chain joins TRBV12-1 and TRBJ1-5; the D call in the table, TRBD1, was not verified against the DNA. TRBV12-1 is recorded as a pseudogene. This CDR3 comprises 13 residues. CDR3 region: CASSHRVSQPQHF. DNA of the CDR3: TGTGCCAGCAGCCACAGGGTAAGTCAGCCCCAGCATTTT.

This chain connects TRBV29-1 to TRBJ2-3; 7 bases agree with TRBD2. The V gene end was trimmed by 5 bases and the J gene end by 4 bases; junction bases not matched to a gene: 15. The germline V gene has CDR1 SQVTM and CDR2 ANQGSEA. The CDR3 sequence is 16 residues long. The CDR3 DNA reads TGCAGCGTTTGGGGGGGTGCAGGGCGAGTCTCAGATACGCAGTATTTT. Protein sequence: CSVWGGAGRVSDTQYF.

This sequence joins TRBV6-2 or TRBV6-3 and TRBJ2-1; TRBD2 is a possible D gene (7 bases). Germline V gene lookup returns CDR1 MNHEY and CDR2 SVGEGT. V shed 6 bases and J shed 4 bases, with 16 bases lying between them. The CDR3 sequence is 15 residues long. CDR3 sequence (DNA): TGTGCCAGCAGCAGAGGGGGGGGCCGATACAATGAGCAGTTCTTC. Translation: CASSRGGGRYNEQFF.

This clone has just a few counts. The chain links TRBV6-2 or TRBV6-3 to TRBJ2-2, with D possibly TRBD2 on 5 matching bases. The CDR3 runs to 18 residues. The V end lost 2 bases, the J end lost 2 bases, and 18 bases lay between the germline ends. Germline V gene sequence: CDR1 MNHEY, CDR2 SVGEGT. The CDR3 reads CASSYQTTYSANTGELFF. The CDR3 DNA reads TGTGCCAGCAGTTACCAGACAACCTATAGCGCAAACACCGGGGAGCTGTTTTTT.

The chain uses TRBV9 and TRBJ2-5, with D possibly matching TRBD2 (6 bases). The CDR3 has 17 amino acids. Trimming cost V 4 bases and J 2 bases, with 21 bases left between them. The V gene's germline CDR1 is SGDLS and CDR2 YYNGEE. DNA for the CDR3: TGTGCCAGCAGCCTGGGACTCCCCGCTCTTGGACAAGAGACCCAGTACTTC. Protein sequence: CASSLGLPALGQETQYF.